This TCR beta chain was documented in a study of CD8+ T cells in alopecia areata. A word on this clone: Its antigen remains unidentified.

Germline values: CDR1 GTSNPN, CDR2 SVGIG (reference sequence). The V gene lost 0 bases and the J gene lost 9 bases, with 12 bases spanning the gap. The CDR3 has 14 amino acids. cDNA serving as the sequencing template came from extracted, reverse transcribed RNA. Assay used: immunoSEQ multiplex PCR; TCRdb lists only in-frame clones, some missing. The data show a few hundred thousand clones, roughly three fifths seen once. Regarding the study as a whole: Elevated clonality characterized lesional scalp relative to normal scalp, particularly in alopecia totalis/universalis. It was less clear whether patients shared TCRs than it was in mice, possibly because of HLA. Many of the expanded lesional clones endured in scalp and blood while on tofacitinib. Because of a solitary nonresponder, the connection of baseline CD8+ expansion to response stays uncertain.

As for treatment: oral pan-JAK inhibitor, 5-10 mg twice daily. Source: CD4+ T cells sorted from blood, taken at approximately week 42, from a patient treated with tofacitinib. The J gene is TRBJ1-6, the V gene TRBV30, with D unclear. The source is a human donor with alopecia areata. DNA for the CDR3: TGTGCCTGGAGTGTAGATCGCTCCCCTTCACCCCTCCACTTT. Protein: CAWSVDRSPSPLHF. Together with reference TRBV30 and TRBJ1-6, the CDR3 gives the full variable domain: SQTIHQWPATLVQPVGSPLSLECTVEGTSNPNLYWYRQAAGRGLQLLFYSVGIGQISSEVPQNLSASRPQDRQFILSSKKLLLSDSGFYLCAWSVDRSPSPLHFGNGTRLTVT.